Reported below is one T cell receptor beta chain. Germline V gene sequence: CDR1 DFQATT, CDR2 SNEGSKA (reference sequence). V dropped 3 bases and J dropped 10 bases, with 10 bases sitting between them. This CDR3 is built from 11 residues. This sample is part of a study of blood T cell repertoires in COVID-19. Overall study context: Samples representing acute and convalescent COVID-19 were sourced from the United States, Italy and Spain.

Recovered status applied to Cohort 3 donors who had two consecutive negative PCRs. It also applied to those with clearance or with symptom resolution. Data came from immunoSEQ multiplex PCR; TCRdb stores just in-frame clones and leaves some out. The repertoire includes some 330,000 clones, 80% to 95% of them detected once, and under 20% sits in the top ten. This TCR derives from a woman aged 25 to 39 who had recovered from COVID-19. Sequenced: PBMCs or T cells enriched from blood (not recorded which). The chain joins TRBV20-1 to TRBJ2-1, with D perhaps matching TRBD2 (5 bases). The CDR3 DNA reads TGCAGTGCTAGGAGCTGGAGGGAGCAGTTCTTC. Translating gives CSARSWREQFF.